This T cell receptor (beta chain) appears in the sequencing data of a study of blood T cells in healthy people across ages. The authors ran a second PCR of about 6 to 11 cycles using a sample-barcoded 5' primer and a J-beta primer mix. TCRdb redid the calling of the 5' RACE reads with MiXCR, one entry per CDR3 protein. The sample has 380,000 or so distinct CDR3 sequences; approximately 47% are singletons. The CDR3 contains 15 residues. V was pared by 9 bases and J by 4 bases, with 20 bases between. Germline V gene sequence: CDR1 KGHDR, CDR2 SFDVKD. At least 7 million PBMCs were isolated per sample. The chain recombines TRBV24-1 with TRBJ1-2; a weak D match, TRBD1 (5 bases). What was sequenced was blood. This receptor was taken from a man aged 60 to 69 in good health. The CDR3 region has the DNA TGTGCCACCGAAAAATCAGGGCGTGGGGCCTATGGCTACACCTTC. Translated, it gives CATEKSGRGAYGYTF.